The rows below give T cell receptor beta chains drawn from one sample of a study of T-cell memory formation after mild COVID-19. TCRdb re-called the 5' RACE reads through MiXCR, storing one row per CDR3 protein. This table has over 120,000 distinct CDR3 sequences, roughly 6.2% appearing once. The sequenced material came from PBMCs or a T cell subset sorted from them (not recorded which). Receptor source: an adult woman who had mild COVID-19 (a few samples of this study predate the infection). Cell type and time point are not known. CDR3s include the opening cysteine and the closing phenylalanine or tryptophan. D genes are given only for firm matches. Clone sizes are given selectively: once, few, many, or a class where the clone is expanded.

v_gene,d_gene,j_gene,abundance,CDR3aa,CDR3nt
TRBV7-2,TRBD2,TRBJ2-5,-,CASSLALSGATNQETQYF,TGTGCCAGCAGCTTAGCGCTTAGCGGGGCGACGAATCAAGAGACCCAGTACTTC
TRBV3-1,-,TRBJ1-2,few,CASSPPARGYGYTF,TGTGCCAGCAGCCCCCCGGCGCGGGGTTATGGCTACACCTTC
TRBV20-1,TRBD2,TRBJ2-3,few,CSARESGGARLVQYF,TGCAGTGCTAGAGAGAGCGGGGGGGCCCGCTTGGTGCAGTATTTT
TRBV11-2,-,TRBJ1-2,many,CASSLEAGDYGYTF,TGTGCCAGCAGCTTGGAGGCAGGGGACTATGGCTACACCTTC
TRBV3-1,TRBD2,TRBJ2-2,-,CASSPIRSGRYTGELFF,TGTGCCAGCAGCCCTATCCGGAGCGGGAGGTACACCGGGGAGCTGTTTTTT
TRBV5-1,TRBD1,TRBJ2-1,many,CASSSGGLTNEQFF,TGCGCCAGCAGCTCAGGGGGCCTAACGAATGAGCAGTTCTTC
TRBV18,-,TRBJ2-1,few,CASSPARPPASEQFF,TGTGCCAGCTCACCAGCAAGGCCCCCCGCTAGTGAGCAGTTCTTC
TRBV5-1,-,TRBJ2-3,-,CASSLMTANTDTQYF,TGCGCCAGCAGCTTAATGACAGCCAACACAGATACGCAGTATTTT
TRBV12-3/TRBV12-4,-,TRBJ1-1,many,CASSPGPPAGAFF,TGTGCCAGCAGCCCGGGACCACCGGCTGGGGCTTTCTTT
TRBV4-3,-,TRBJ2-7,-,CASSQVQGHYEQYF,TGCGCCAGCAGCCAAGTTCAGGGGCACTACGAGCAGTACTTC
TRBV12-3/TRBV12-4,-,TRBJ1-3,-,CASRGTNSGNTIYF,TGTGCCAGCAGAGGGACAAACTCTGGAAACACCATATATTTT
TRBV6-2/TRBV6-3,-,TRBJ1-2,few,CASSPIIARTGGYGYTF,TGTGCCAGCAGTCCGATAATCGCCCGTACGGGTGGCTATGGCTACACCTTC
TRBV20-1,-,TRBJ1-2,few,CSASVNGAGAEGYTF,TGCAGTGCTAGTGTAAACGGCGCAGGGGCGGAGGGCTACACCTTC
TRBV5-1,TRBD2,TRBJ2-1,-,CASRLMSGSSYNEQFF,TGCGCCAGCAGGCTGATGAGCGGGAGCTCCTACAATGAGCAGTTCTTC
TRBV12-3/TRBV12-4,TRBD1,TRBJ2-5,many,CASSPADRAFQETQYF,TGTGCCAGCAGCCCCGCGGACAGGGCGTTCCAGGAGACCCAGTACTTC
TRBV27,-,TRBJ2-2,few,CASSFGGPGTGELFF,TGTGCCAGCAGCTTTGGAGGGCCGGGCACCGGGGAGCTGTTTTTT
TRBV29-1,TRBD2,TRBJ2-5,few,CSVGVAGGPETQYF,TGCAGCGTGGGGGTAGCGGGGGGCCCGGAGACCCAGTACTTC
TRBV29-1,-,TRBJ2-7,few,CSAERDYEQYF,TGCAGCGCGGAGAGGGACTACGAGCAGTACTTC
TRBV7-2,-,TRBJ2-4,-,CASQPGIAKNIQYF,TGTGCCAGTCAACCGGGAATAGCCAAAAACATTCAGTACTTC
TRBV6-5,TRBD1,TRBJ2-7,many,CASSSPGQGTYEQYF,TGTGCCAGCAGTTCGCCGGGACAGGGTACCTACGAGCAGTACTTC
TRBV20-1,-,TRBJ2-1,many,CSARDLIHDLDEQFF,TGCAGTGCTAGAGATCTTATCCACGATTTAGATGAGCAGTTCTTC